The T cell receptor (beta chain) described here comes from a study of blood T cell repertoires in COVID-19. Germline V gives CDR1 SGHDT, CDR2 YYEEEE. With 0 bases clipped from V and 7 bases from J, the junction kept 5 bases outside the gene matches. The CDR3 extends over 16 amino acids. This clone showed up just a few times. Measured with immunoSEQ multiplex PCR; TCRdb has only the in-frame clones, and not every one. The table records some 64,000 clones, roughly two thirds of them present only once. This clonotype was obtained from a woman aged 70-85 years with COVID-19, enrolled during active disease. The rearrangement uses TRBV5-6 and TRBJ1-6, with 9 bases that match TRBD1. The source material was peripheral blood. The CDR3 reads CASSLGYRGRNSPLHF. In nucleotides, the CDR3 is TGTGCCAGCAGCTTGGGGTACAGGGGGCGGAATTCACCCCTCCACTTT.